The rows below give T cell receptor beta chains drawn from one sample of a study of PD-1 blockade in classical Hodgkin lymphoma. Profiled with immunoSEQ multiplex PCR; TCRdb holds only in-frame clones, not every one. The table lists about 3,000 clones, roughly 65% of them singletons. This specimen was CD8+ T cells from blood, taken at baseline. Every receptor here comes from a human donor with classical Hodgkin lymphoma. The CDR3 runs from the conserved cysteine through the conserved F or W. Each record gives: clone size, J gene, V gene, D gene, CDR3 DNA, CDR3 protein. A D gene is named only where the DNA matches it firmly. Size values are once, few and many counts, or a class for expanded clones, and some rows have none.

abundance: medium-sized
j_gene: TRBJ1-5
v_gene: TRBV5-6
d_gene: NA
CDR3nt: TGTGCCAGCAGCTTAGGACAGTCTTATAGCAATCAGCCCCAGCATTTT
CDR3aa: CASSLGQSYSNQPQHF

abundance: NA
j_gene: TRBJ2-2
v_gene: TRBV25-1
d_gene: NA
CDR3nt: TGTGCCTGTGGGGGAGTCACCGGGGAGCTGTTTTTT
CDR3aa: CACGGVTGELFF

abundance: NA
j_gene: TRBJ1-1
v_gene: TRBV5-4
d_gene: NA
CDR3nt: TGTGCCAGCAGCTTCGAGGGGCGCAACACTGAAGCTTTCTTT
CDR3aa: CASSFEGRNTEAFF

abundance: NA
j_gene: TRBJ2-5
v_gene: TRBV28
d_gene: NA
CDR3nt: TGTGCCAGCAGTTCGCCCGGACGAGAGACCCAGTACTTC
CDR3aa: CASSSPGRETQYF

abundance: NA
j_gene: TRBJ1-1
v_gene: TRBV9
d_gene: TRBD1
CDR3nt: TGTGCCAGCAGCTCGCGAGAGACAGGGATGAACACTGAAGCTTTCTTT
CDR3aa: CASSSRETGMNTEAFF

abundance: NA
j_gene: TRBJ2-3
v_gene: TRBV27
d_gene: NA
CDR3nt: TGTGCCAGCAGTAGACACAGCGCTAGCACAGATACGCAGTATTTT
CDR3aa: CASSRHSASTDTQYF

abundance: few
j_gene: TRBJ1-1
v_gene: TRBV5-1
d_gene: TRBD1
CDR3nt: TGCGCCAGCAGCACCGGGACAGGGGTCACTGAAGCTTTCTTT
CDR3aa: CASSTGTGVTEAFF

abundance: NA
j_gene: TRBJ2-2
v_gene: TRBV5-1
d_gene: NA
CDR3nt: TGCGCCAGCAGCTCCGCCTACCTGAAAACCGGGGAGCTGTTTTTT
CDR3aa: CASSSAYLKTGELFF

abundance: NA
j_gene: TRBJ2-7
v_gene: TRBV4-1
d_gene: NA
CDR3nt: TGCGCCAGCAGCCCCCCCCAAGCGGAGAGCTCCTACGAGCAGTACTTC
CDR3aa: CASSPPQAESSYEQYF

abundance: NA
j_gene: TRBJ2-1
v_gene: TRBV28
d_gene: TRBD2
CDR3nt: TGTGCCAGCGAGACCGGGACTAGCGGGACCCATGAGCAGTTCTTC
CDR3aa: CASETGTSGTHEQFF

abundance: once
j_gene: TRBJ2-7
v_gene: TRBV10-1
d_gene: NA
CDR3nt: TGCGCCAGCGGCCCAGAGGGCCAGTACGACGAGCAGTACTTC
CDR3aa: CASGPEGQYDEQYF

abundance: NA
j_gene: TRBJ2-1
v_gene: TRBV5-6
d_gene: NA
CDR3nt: TGTGCCAGCAGCTTTGTGCCCTCCTACAATGAGCAGTTCTTC
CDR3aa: CASSFVPSYNEQFF

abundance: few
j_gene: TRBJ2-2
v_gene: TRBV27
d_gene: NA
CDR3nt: TGTGCCAGCAGTTTAATCGCCGGGGACACCGGGGAGCTGTTTTTT
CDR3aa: CASSLIAGDTGELFF

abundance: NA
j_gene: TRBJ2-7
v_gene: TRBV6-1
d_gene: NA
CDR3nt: TGTGCCAGCAGATCAGGGTACGAGCAGTACTTC
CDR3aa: CASRSGYEQYF

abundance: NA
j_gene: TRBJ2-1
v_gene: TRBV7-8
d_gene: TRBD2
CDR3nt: TGTGCCAGCAGCTCCTCCGGGACTAGCGGGAGCCATGAGCAGTTCTTC
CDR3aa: CASSSSGTSGSHEQFF

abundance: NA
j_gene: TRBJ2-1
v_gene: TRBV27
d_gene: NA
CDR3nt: TGTGCCAGCAGTTATGGGGGGACTGCAGAGCAGTTCTTC
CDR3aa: CASSYGGTAEQFF

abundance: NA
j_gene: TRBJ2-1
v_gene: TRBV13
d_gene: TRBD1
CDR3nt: TGTGCCAGCAGCCGGGGACAGGGAGGAGGCAATGAGCAGTTCTTC
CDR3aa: CASSRGQGGGNEQFF